The clone carrying this T cell receptor (beta chain) was picked up a small number of times. This may come from a read error, since a much larger clone is one base off. TCR beta VDJ combinations and CDR3 sequences were profiled from genomic DNA. MiXCR was run by TCRdb on the reads, yielding one entry per CDR3 protein. The table records around 500,000 distinct CDR3 sequences, around 32% of them present only once. The CDR3 runs 13 residues. V was shortened by 7 bases and J by 1 base, with 10 bases between the two germline ends. Germline CDR1 SGHTA, CDR2 FQGNSA. For sequencing, patients were chosen who had shown expansion of CD8+CD57+ cells by flow cytometry. This entry comes from a study of CD8+CD57+ T cells in acquired aplastic anemia. Study details: Mean DNA quantity obtained from sorted CD4+ and CD8+ cells was around 3.2 ug.

The sequencing sample was made of sorted CD4+, CD8+, or CD8+CD57+ T cells (not recorded which) from PBMCs. The clonotype comes from a human donor with aplastic anemia. The chain has TRBV7-2 and TRBJ1-1; no clear D. The CDR3 protein is CASNARQNTEAFF. The CDR3 DNA reads TGTGCCAGCAACGCCCGACAGAACACTGAAGCTTTCTTT.